This TCR beta chain emerged from a study of persistence of HIV-infected CD4 T cells. A word on this clone: Its antigen is undetermined.

The libraries were made with immunoSEQ version 4 in survey mode. Sequencing used immunoSEQ multiplex PCR; TCRdb keeps in-frame clones, though not all of them. The data hold 25,000 to 35,000 clones, with about four fifths observed a single time. Stimulation used approximately 10 ug/mL lysate from CMV-infected fibroblasts. CD40L/CD69 double-negative CD45RO-high memory CD4+ T cells were collected. An approximately 20-hour stimulation of CD8-depleted PBMCs used anti-CD28/CD49d costimulation, CD40-blocking antibody and enfuvirtide. In germline, CDR1 is SGHKS, CDR2 YYEKEE (reference sequence). Unmatched junction bases numbered 3, after V lost 2 bases and J lost 0 bases. There are 16 residues in the CDR3. Study-level points and caveats: Compared with CD3/CD28-stimulated cells, CMV- and Gag-responding cells showed lower TCRbeta richness.

The chain combines TRBV5-5 with TRBJ2-2, with TRBD1 matching over 8 bases. The sequences come from CD4+ T cells sorted from PBMCs after roughly 18-hour stimulation, collected from a patient who received antiretroviral therapy. The sequence was collected from an adult man with HIV who was CMV-seropositive. DNA for the CDR3: TGTGCCAGCAGCTTACGGACAGGGACGAACACCGGGGAGCTGTTTTTT. This codes for CASSLRTGTNTGELFF.